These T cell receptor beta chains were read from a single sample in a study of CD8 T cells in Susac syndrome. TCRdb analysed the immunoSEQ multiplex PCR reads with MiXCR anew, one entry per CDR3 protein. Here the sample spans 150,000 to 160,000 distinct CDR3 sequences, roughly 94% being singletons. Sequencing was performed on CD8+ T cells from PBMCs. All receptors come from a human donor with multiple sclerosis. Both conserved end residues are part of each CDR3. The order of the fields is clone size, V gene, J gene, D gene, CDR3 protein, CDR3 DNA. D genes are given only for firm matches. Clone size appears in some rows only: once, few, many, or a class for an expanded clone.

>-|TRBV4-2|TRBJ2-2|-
CASSRTIGITGELFF
TGTGCCAGCAGCCGTACGATAGGGATTACCGGGGAGCTGTTTTTT
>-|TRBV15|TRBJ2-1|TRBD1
CATGGRQGARNEQFF
TGTGCCACCGGGGGCCGACAGGGGGCTAGGAATGAGCAGTTCTTC
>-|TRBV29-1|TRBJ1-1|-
CSVGGPQVVAFF
TGCAGCGTTGGGGGGCCACAGGTGGTGGCTTTCTTT
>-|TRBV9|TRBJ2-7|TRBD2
CASSVAASGVSYEQYF
TGTGCCAGCAGCGTAGCTGCTAGCGGGGTATCCTACGAGCAGTACTTC
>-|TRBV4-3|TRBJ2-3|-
CASSQVWGAEDTQYF
TGCGCCAGCAGCCAAGTGTGGGGGGCGGAAGATACGCAGTATTTT
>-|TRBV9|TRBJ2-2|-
CASSVARGELFF
TGTGCCAGCAGCGTAGCGCGCGGGGAGCTGTTTTTT
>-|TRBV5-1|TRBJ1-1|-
CASSLENLNTEAFF
TGCGCCAGCAGCTTGGAAAACTTGAACACTGAAGCTTTCTTT
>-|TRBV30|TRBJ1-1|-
CAWTGEGFKNTEAFF
TGTGCCTGGACTGGTGAGGGGTTCAAGAACACTGAAGCTTTCTTT
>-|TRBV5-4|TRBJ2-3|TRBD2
CASSAGTSNLGTDTQYF
TGTGCCAGCAGCGCCGGGACTAGCAATTTGGGCACAGATACGCAGTATTTT
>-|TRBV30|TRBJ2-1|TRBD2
CAGSGGKGNEQFF
TGTGCCGGTAGCGGGGGGAAGGGGAATGAGCAGTTCTTC
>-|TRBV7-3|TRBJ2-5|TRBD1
CASSWTGGFGETQYF
TGTGCCAGCAGCTGGACAGGGGGCTTTGGAGAGACCCAGTACTTC
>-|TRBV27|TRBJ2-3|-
CASTPGHRPDTQYF
TGTGCCAGCACTCCCGGACATCGGCCAGATACGCAGTATTTT
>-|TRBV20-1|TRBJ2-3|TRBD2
CSARGGGSTDTQYF
TGCAGTGCTAGAGGCGGGGGAAGCACAGATACGCAGTATTTT
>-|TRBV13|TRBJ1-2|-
CASSFGTVGNYGYTF
TGTGCCAGCAGCTTTGGGACGGTTGGTAACTATGGCTACACCTTC
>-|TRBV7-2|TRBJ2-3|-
CASSVEGLHTDTQYF
TGTGCCAGCAGCGTTGAGGGTTTACACACAGATACGCAGTATTTT
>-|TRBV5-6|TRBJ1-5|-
CASSPGVGFNQPQHF
TGTGCCAGCAGCCCCGGGGTAGGATTCAATCAGCCCCAGCATTTT
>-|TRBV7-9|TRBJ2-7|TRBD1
CASSPRTGVGEQYF
TGTGCCAGCAGCCCAAGGACAGGGGTAGGGGAGCAGTACTTC
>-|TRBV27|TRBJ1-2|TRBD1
CASSNLLGTGDGYTF
TGTGCCAGCAGCAACCTACTAGGGACAGGGGATGGCTACACCTTC
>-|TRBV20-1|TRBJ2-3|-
CSAIERGDTQYF
TGCAGTGCTATCGAGAGAGGAGATACGCAGTATTTT
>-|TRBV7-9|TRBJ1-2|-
CASSLARLGGDGYTF
TGTGCCAGCAGCTTAGCGCGGTTGGGGGGCGATGGCTACACCTTC
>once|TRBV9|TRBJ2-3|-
CASTSGPLTSTDTQYF
TGTGCCAGCACCAGCGGCCCTCTTACTAGCACAGATACGCAGTATTTT
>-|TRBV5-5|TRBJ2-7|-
CASSILGTDYEQYF
TGTGCCAGCAGTATACTCGGGACGGACTACGAGCAGTACTTC
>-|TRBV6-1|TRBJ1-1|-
CASVSRVQDTGSTEAFF
TGTGCCAGCGTCTCCAGGGTTCAAGATACCGGGTCCACTGAAGCTTTCTTT
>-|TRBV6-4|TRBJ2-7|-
CASSDGKEQYF
TGTGCCAGCAGTGACGGCAAGGAGCAGTACTTC
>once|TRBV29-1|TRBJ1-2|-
CSVEDQFNYGYTF
TGCAGCGTTGAAGATCAGTTTAACTATGGCTACACCTTC
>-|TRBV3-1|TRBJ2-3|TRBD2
CASSQDWGLGTDTQYF
TGTGCCAGCAGCCAAGATTGGGGACTAGGTACAGATACGCAGTATTTT
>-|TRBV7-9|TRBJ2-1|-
CASAYDSEQFF
TGTGCCAGCGCATACGATTCTGAGCAGTTCTTC
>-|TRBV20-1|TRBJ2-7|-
CSARVSRAGQSKNEQYF
TGCAGTGCTAGAGTTTCCCGAGCCGGACAGTCTAAAAACGAGCAGTACTTC
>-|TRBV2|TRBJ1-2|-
CASSEIGSPGYTF
TGTGCCAGCAGTGAAATTGGTAGCCCTGGCTACACCTTC
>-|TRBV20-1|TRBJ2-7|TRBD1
CSASPRPGQGIFSYEQYF
TGCAGTGCTAGCCCCCGACCGGGACAGGGAATTTTTAGCTACGAGCAGTACTTC
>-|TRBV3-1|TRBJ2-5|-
CASSQEFLSGWGQETQYF
TGTGCCAGCAGCCAAGAGTTCTTGAGCGGGTGGGGCCAAGAGACCCAGTACTTC
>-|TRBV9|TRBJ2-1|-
CASSTVDRPTYNEQFF
TGTGCCAGCAGCACAGTAGATCGGCCCACCTACAATGAGCAGTTCTTC
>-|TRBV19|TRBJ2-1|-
CASSWDSYNEQFF
TGTGCCAGTAGTTGGGACTCCTACAATGAGCAGTTCTTC
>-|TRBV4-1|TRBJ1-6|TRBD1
CASSQTRDSLPPLHF
TGCGCCAGCAGCCAGACCCGGGACAGCCTTCCGCCCCTCCACTTT
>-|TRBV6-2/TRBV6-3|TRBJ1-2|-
CASSYSTATLNYGYTF
TGTGCCAGCAGTTACTCAACAGCTACTCTGAACTATGGCTACACCTTC
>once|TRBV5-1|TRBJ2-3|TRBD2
CASSLGEVAGARDTQYF
TGCGCCAGCAGCTTGGGAGAAGTAGCGGGGGCCAGAGATACGCAGTATTTT
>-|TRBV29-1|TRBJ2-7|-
CSVESGSYEQYF
TGCAGCGTTGAATCAGGGAGCTACGAGCAGTACTTC
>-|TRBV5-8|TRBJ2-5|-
CASSSPSPGGTQYF
TGTGCCAGCAGCTCCCCATCCCCCGGCGGGACCCAGTACTTC
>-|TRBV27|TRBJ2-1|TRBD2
CASSHRAGGRGEQFF
TGTGCCAGCAGTCATCGAGCGGGGGGCCGGGGTGAGCAGTTCTTC
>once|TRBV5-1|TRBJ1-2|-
CATSGEGYGYTF
TGCGCCACCTCAGGGGAAGGCTATGGCTACACCTTC
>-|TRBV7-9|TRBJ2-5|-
CASSLRGDQETQYF
TGTGCCAGCAGCTTAAGAGGGGACCAAGAGACCCAGTACTTC
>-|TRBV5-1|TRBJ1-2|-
CASSLAGQRYTF
TGCGCCAGCAGCTTGGCCGGGCAGCGCTACACCTTC
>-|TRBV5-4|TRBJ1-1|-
CASSLEQPNTEAFF
TGTGCCAGCAGCTTGGAACAGCCGAACACTGAAGCTTTCTTT
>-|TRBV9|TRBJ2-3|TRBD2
CASSVKTSGAHTDTQYF
TGTGCCAGCAGCGTGAAGACTAGCGGGGCGCACACAGATACGCAGTATTTT
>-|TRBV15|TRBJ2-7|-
CATSRPPGASDHEQYF
TGTGCCACCAGCAGACCGCCTGGGGCCTCCGATCACGAGCAGTACTTC
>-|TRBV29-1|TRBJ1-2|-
CSVDSGYGYTF
TGCAGCGTTGACTCGGGGTATGGCTACACCTTC
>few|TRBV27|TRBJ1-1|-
CASSLPGNTEAFF
TGTGCCAGCTCACTACCAGGGAACACTGAAGCTTTCTTT
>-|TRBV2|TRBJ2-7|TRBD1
CATLDRGPPYEQYF
TGTGCCACCCTAGACAGGGGGCCACCCTACGAGCAGTACTTC
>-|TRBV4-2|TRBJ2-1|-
CASSQDTGASSYNEQFF
TGTGCCAGCAGCCAAGATACCGGGGCGAGCTCCTACAATGAGCAGTTCTTC
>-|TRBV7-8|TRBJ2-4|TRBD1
CASSLATGGHRIQYF
TGTGCCAGCAGCTTAGCGACAGGGGGCCATCGCATTCAGTACTTC
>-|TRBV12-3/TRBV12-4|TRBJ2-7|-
CASSLALKSPYEQYF
TGTGCCAGCAGTTTAGCACTCAAAAGTCCCTACGAGCAGTACTTC
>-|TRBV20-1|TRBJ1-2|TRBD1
CSARETGTVDPYGYTF
TGCAGTGCTAGAGAAACCGGGACAGTCGACCCCTATGGCTACACCTTC
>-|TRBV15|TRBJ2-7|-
CASSPGLSSYEQYF
TGTGCCTCCAGTCCAGGGCTAAGCTCCTACGAGCAGTACTTC
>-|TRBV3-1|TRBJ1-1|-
CASSPSPQHTEAFF
TGTGCCAGCAGCCCTTCCCCCCAGCACACTGAAGCTTTCTTT
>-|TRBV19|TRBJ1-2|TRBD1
CASTGQGVPNYGYTF
TGTGCCAGTACCGGGCAGGGGGTACCTAACTATGGCTACACCTTC